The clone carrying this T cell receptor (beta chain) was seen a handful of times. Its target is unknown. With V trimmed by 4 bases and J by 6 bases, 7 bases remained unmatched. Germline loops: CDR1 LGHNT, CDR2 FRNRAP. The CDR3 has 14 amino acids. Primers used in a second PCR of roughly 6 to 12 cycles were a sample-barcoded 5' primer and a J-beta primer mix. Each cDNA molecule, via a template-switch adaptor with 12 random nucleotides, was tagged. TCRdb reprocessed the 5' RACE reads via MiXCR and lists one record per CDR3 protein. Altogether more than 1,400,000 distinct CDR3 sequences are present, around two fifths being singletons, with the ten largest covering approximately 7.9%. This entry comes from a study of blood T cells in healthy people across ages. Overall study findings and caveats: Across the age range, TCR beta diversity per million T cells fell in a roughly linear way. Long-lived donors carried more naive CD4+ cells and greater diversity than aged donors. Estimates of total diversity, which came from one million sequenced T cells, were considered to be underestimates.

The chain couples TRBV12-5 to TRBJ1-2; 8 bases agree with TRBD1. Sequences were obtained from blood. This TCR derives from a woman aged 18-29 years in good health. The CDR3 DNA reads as TGTGCTAGTGGTTCGCCAGACAGGGGCCATGGCTACACCTTC. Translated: CASGSPDRGHGYTF.